This is a list of T cell receptor beta chains from one sample in a study of post-analysis software for immune sequencing data. TCRdb analysed the PCR reads with MiXCR anew, one entry per CDR3 protein. Altogether roughly 730,000 distinct CDR3 sequences are present, 25% to 30% being singletons, with the ten largest covering around 0.6%. Sequencing input: blood. Receptors originate from a girl aged 5 to 17 with multiple sclerosis. Both conserved end residues are part of each CDR3. D genes are given only for firm matches. Clone size is shown for a subset of rows, as once, few, many or a class of expanded clone.

TGTGCCAGCAGTTCGTACATCAATAGCAATCAGCCCCAGCATTTT	CASSSYINSNQPQHF	TRBJ1-5	-	TRBV6-6	-
TGTGCCAGCAGCTTAGCGCAGACAGCCTACGAGCAGTACTTC	CASSLAQTAYEQYF	TRBJ2-7	-	TRBV7-8	-
TGTGCCACCAGCAGAGCGATACGGGAGGACGGCTACACCTTC	CATSRAIREDGYTF	TRBJ1-2	-	TRBV15	-
TGTGCCATGGGGGACGACGGCTACACCTTC	CAMGDDGYTF	TRBJ1-2	-	TRBV12-5	-
TGCAGTGCTAGCTGGCGTCCGGGGCCTCAAGAGACCCAGTACTTC	CSASWRPGPQETQYF	TRBJ2-5	-	TRBV20-1	few
TGTGCCACCAGCAGGGCGACAGGGGTGGGCGATCAGCCCCAGCATTTT	CATSRATGVGDQPQHF	TRBJ1-5	TRBD1	TRBV15	-
TGTGCCATCATGAAGCCACACTCTGGGGCCAACGTCCTGACTTTC	CAIMKPHSGANVLTF	TRBJ2-6	-	TRBV10-3	many
TGTGCCAGCAGTTACAGAAGGCGGAACACTGAAGCTTTCTTT	CASSYRRRNTEAFF	TRBJ1-1	-	TRBV6-5	-
TGTGCCAGCAAAAACCGACAACAGGGGATGAAAGAGACCCAGTACTTC	CASKNRQQGMKETQYF	TRBJ2-5	TRBD1	TRBV6-5	-
TGTGCCAGCGCCCCCCTAGGGGGCAGAGATACGCAGTATTTT	CASAPLGGRDTQYF	TRBJ2-3	TRBD1	TRBV6-1	-
TGCAGCGTTGTGGAGGGGTCAGATACGCAGTATTTT	CSVVEGSDTQYF	TRBJ2-3	-	TRBV29-1	few
TGTGCCATCAGAGACAGGGCTGATCAGCCCCAGCATTTT	CAIRDRADQPQHF	TRBJ1-5	TRBD1	TRBV10-3	-